This TCR beta chain appears in the sequencing data of a study of shared clonotypes between healthy human individuals. In the case of this clone: Its antigen is unidentified. This may come from a read error, since a much larger clone is one base off. The same CDR3 is also encoded by other DNA sequences in this sample.

Assay: immunoSEQ multiplex PCR; the TCRdb copy retains only in-frame clones and omits some. The repertoire includes around 750,000 clones, 74% of them detected once, and less than 2% sits in the top ten. Findings of the study overall: What naive subsets generally showed was a larger estimated richness than memory subsets showed. Since donors were few, the genetic and exposure-history diversity represented was limited.

The junction had 1 base not matched to a gene; V was cut back by 4 bases and J by 0 bases. The CDR3 sequence is 15 residues long. Germline-derived CDR1 and CDR2 are MRHNA and SNTAGT. V usage is TRBV6-4 and J usage is TRBJ2-3; 10 positions agree with TRBD2. This TCR was sampled from a woman in her twenties or thirties in good health. Sequencing was done on a sample of memory CD4+ T cells sorted from blood. Subset meaning: CD45RA-negative fraction. The CDR3 region has the DNA TGTGCCAGCAGTGCGACTAGCGGGAGCACAGATACGCAGTATTTT. Protein: CASSATSGSTDTQYF.